This T cell receptor beta chain was recorded in a study of T cells after yellow fever vaccination (dated by TCRdb to the late 2010s). For the wider study: Libraries from fractions with low cell numbers were prepared with the SMART-Seq v4 Ultra Low Input RNA kit. To follow T-cell clones before and after primary and booster YFV17D yellow fever vaccination, bulk TCR alpha and beta repertoires were sequenced over time. Two healthy male donors made up the cohort, one aged 18 to 30 years and the other aged 30 to 40 years. Blood was collected at multiple timepoints before and after primary and secondary immunization, and bulk PBMC replicates and cell subsets were isolated.

As to this clonotype: Its antigen target is currently unknown. No base-level quality is on record; no much larger clone is a single base apart.

Including cysteine and phenylalanine, the CDR3 has 14 amino acids. Only the CDR3 region is kept as DNA, spanning 42 bases read in frame from base 1. V sheds 3 bases and J sheds 3 bases, leaving 12 bases between their ends. Reading the germline V gene gives CDR1 LGHNA and CDR2 YSLEER. The label giving this sample's treatment or condition can be read as: live attenuated yellow fever vaccine strain. A standard Ficoll-Paque protocol was used to isolate PBMCs from peripheral blood. CD4 and CD8 T-cell fractions were isolated with Dynabeads CD4 and CD8 positive selection kits. TriZol was used to extract RNA from bulk PBMCs, from CD4 and CD8 fractions, and from dextramer-positive and dextramer-negative fractions. TCR cDNA was made using 5'RACE template switching, a step that added a universal primer site and unique molecular identifiers. Priming of cDNA synthesis was performed from both the TCR alpha and TCR beta constant segments. Library amplification involved two PCR steps, and the second step added sample barcodes and sequencing adapters. Sequencing of libraries was performed on Illumina HiSeq 2500 (2x100 bp) or NovaSeq (2x150 bp). Regarding the original processing steps: Demultiplexing of reads and collapsing into UMI consensus sequences were performed with MIGEC, and V(D)J alignment was carried out with MiXCR. Vaccine-responding clonotypes were identified with edgeR using replicate PBMC samples, with FDR below 0.01 and a log2 fold change above 5 up to day 15 being required. Bulk clonotypes were assigned CD4 or CD8 identity according to which sequenced CD4 or CD8 repertoire held them at higher abundance. TCRdb applied fastp at Q25 and MiXCR to the public reads, then kept only in-frame beta chains. A single entry per CDR3 protein holds the most common genes and DNA from its merged rows. The V and J calls here are based on TCRdb, not the publication. Present in this sample are around 73,000 distinct CDR3 sequences, approximately 7.5% of which were seen just once. The top ten hold 41% of the sample.

General conclusions and limits of the study: After the booster, most of the clones that had expanded following primary vaccination were detected again (around 97% of CD4 and around 87% of CD8), which suggests that memory was broadly maintained. Computational filtering was needed because FACS-sorted repertoires could contain abundant contaminating clonotypes from the bulk population. Because only a couple of donors were included in the study, the extent to which the findings can be generalized is limited. The secondary T-cell response was weaker than the primary response but faster, peaking on day 5 instead of day 15. A small share of clonotypes was detected in both CD4 and CD8 compartments, with the overlap likely arising from convergent recombination.

This sequence originates from a man under 40 who received the YFV17D yellow fever vaccine. The starting material was CD8+ T cells sorted from PBMCs, obtained on the day of the yellow fever booster vaccination. The chain couples TRBV4-3 to TRBJ2-7, with TRBD2 as a weak D call on 6 bases. The sequenced DNA: TGCGCCAGCAGCCAGGCACTAGCTGGCTACGAGCAGTACTTC. Translated, this is CASSQALAGYEQYF.